A single sample gave rise to the 9 T cell receptor beta chains below, sequenced in a study of shared clonotypes between healthy human individuals. Data came from immunoSEQ multiplex PCR; TCRdb stores just in-frame clones and leaves some out. The sample lists more than 2 million clones; 85% to 95% were seen once. Sample: naive CD4+ T cells sorted from blood. Subset specified: CD45RA+ positively selected. Receptors were obtained from a man between 18 and 29 years old in good health.

V usage is TRBV5-1 and J usage is TRBJ2-2, with D possibly TRBD2 on 6 matching bases. The germline V gene has CDR1 SGHRS and CDR2 YFSETQ. The CDR3 is 14 amino acids. Between the trimmed V and J ends, which lost 5 bases and 2 bases, there was a span of 10 bases. The CDR3 DNA is TGCGCCAGCAGATTAGCGGTAAACACCGGGGAGCTGTTTTTT. This codes for CASRLAVNTGELFF.

With respect to this clone: This specimen includes other DNA sequences encoding the same CDR3. This rearrangement joins TRBV10-3 to TRBJ2-3; D is uncertain. Trimming stripped 0 bases from V and 3 bases from J, with 1 base between. This CDR3 is built from 12 residues. Germline CDR1 reads ENHRY; CDR2 reads SYGVKD. CDR3 amino acids: CAISESTDTQYF. The CDR3 coding sequence is TGTGCCATCAGTGAGTCGACAGATACGCAGTATTTT.

The chain joins TRBV7-8 to TRBJ2-5; 8 bases align to TRBD2. Germline V lookup: CDR1 SGHVS, CDR2 FQNEAQ. This CDR3 comprises 14 residues. Trimming at V came to 5 bases and at J to 4 bases, leaving 6 bases not matched to a gene. The CDR3 is CASSQSGGRETQYF. As DNA, the CDR3 is TGTGCCAGCAGCCAAAGCGGGGGCCGAGAGACCCAGTACTTC.

This clone was seen just once. CDR3 loop: CASSLGGARGRSYEQYF. The CDR3 DNA is TGTGCCAGCAGCTTAGGGGGCGCCAGGGGGAGATCCTACGAGCAGTACTTC. This chain connects TRBV7-2 to TRBJ2-7, with 7 bases lining up with TRBD1. V dropped 1 base and J dropped 1; count of bases not matched to a gene: 10. The length of the CDR3 is 17 residues. The V gene's germline CDR1 is SGHTA and CDR2 FQGNSA.

This clone appeared a single time. Other DNA sequences in this specimen translate into the identical CDR3. The V gene is TRBV5-1, the J gene TRBJ2-3, with D possibly matching TRBD1 (6 bases). Germline V gene lookup returns CDR1 SGHRS and CDR2 YFSETQ. V lost 3 bases and J 2 bases, leaving 10 bases between the germline ends. CDR3 length: 14 amino acids. CDR3 region: CASSSGQPTDTQYF. In DNA form, the CDR3 reads TGCGCCAGCAGCTCCGGACAGCCCACAGATACGCAGTATTTT.

The V and J genes are TRBV7-2 and TRBJ2-1; 9 positions match TRBD2. Germline values: CDR1 SGHTA, CDR2 FQGNSA. V trimming: 1 base; J trimming: 8 bases; junction bases outside the gene matches: 9. The length of the CDR3 is 16 residues. CDR3 residues: CASSLDYVAGVHEQFF. DNA for the CDR3: TGTGCCAGCAGCTTAGATTACGTAGCGGGGGTTCATGAGCAGTTCTTC.

This rearrangement joins TRBV10-3 to TRBJ2-7; possible D gene TRBD2, 7 bases. In germline, CDR1 is ENHRY, CDR2 SYGVKD. Trimming took 10 bases from V and 2 from J, leaving 18 bases between them. The CDR3 is 14 amino acids. The CDR3 reads CATRTRGGAYEQYF. CDR3 DNA: TGTGCCACCCGAACGAGGGGGGGGGCCTACGAGCAGTACTTC.

The chain uses TRBV7-8 and TRBJ1-5; 7 bases agree with TRBD1. Germline CDR1 is SGHVS and CDR2 is FQNEAQ. The J segment lost 4 bases and the V segment lost 5 bases, leaving 17 bases of the junction unmatched. This CDR3 spans 18 amino acids. The CDR3 spells CASSPPIIDRVRNQPQHF. In DNA form, the CDR3 reads TGTGCCAGCAGCCCGCCGATCATTGACAGGGTTCGTAATCAGCCCCAGCATTTT.

This chain connects TRBV6-1 to TRBJ1-6; D may be TRBD1 (5 bases). This CDR3 comprises 14 residues. Germline loops: CDR1 MNHNS, CDR2 SASEGT. Trimming pared 2 bases from V and 10 bases from J, leaving 12 bases between. In DNA, the CDR3 is TGTGCCAGCAGTGAACAAGGGGTAGGGTCACCCCTCCACTTT. It codes for CASSEQGVGSPLHF.